One and the same sample provided the 8 T cell receptor beta chains below, sequenced in a study of shared clonotypes between healthy human individuals. Only in-frame clones appear in the TCRdb table, and some are missing; sequencing was by immunoSEQ multiplex PCR. The sample records 2 million to 2.5 million clones, about 92% being singletons. Naivety among CD8 cells was defined by CD45RO negativity and positive CCR7 selection, thereby excluding terminally differentiated effector memory CD45RA+ cells. The sequenced sample was naive CD8+ T cells from PBMCs. The receptors derive from a man younger than 35 in good health. Some clones in this sample may be carry-over from other donors' samples.

The V and J genes are TRBV11-2 and TRBJ2-2; D gene unclear. With 1 base removed from V and 2 bases from J, the gap between germline ends came to 11 bases. CDR1 is SGHAT, CDR2 FQNNGV, per germline. The CDR3 covers 16 residues. CDR3: CASSLVSVLNTGELFF. CDR3 in DNA: TGTGCCAGCAGCTTAGTGTCTGTATTAAACACCGGGGAGCTGTTTTTT.

This chain joins TRBV4-3 and TRBJ2-7, with a possible D match to TRBD2 (7 bases). The CDR3 length is 15 residues. Trimming removed 3 bases from V and 5 bases from J, with 17 bases in between. Germline CDR1 and CDR2: LGHNA and YSLEER. The CDR3 DNA reads as TGCGCCAGCAGCCACCAAGGGGGGGAATTCCACGAGCAGTACTTC. Protein product: CASSHQGGEFHEQYF.

This clone was counted a single time. V gene TRBV7-9 combines with J gene TRBJ1-2; D remains ambiguous. In germline, CDR1 is SEHNR, CDR2 FQNEAQ (reference sequence). The CDR3 spans 14 residues. V was cut by 0 bases and J by 8 bases, with 13 bases left in between. CDR3: CASSLAAAIGGYTF. The CDR3 bases are TGTGCCAGCAGCTTAGCGGCAGCTATTGGAGGCTACACCTTC.

The J gene is TRBJ2-7, the V gene TRBV11-2; no clear D gene. Germline lookup yields CDR1 SGHAT and CDR2 FQNNGV. CDR3 length: 12 residues. V lost 4 bases, J lost 5 bases, and 9 bases lay in between. CDR3 DNA sequence: TGTGCCAGCAGCTCAGTGGACCACGAGCAGTACTTC. Translation: CASSSVDHEQYF.

V and J are TRBV5-1 and TRBJ1-1; no firm D call. The length of the CDR3 is 14 residues. Trimming cost V 3 bases and J 4 bases, with 13 bases left between them. CDR1 and CDR2 from the germline V gene are SGHRS and YFSETQ. In DNA form, the CDR3 reads TGCGCCAGCAGCTACGGTGGATCAGGCACTGAAGCTTTCTTT. Protein sequence: CASSYGGSGTEAFF. Full variable domain (outside the CDR3, taken from reference TRBV5-1 and TRBJ1-1): KAGVTQTPRYLIKTRGQQVTLSCSPISGHRSVSWYQQTPGQGLQFLFEYFSETQRNKGNFPGRFSGRQFSNSRSEMNVSTLELGDSALYLCASSYGGSGTEAFFGQGTRLTVV.

The rearrangement joins TRBV12-2 to TRBJ2-7; TRBD1 reflects the table's D call only, with no check against the DNA. TRBV12-2 is a pseudogene locus. This CDR3 has 16 residues. DNA of the CDR3: TGTGCAAGTCGCTTAGAGATCAGTAGGGGTTCCTACGAGCAGTACTTC. It yields the protein CASRLEISRGSYEQYF.

This sequence joins TRBV27 and TRBJ2-3; no clear D gene. Germline lookup yields CDR1 MNHEY and CDR2 SMNVEV (reference sequence). V dropped 8 bases and J dropped 6 bases, with 12 bases sitting between them. The CDR3 contains 12 residues. CDR3 region: CASSPEADTQYF. In nucleotides, the CDR3 is TGTGCCAGCTCCCCAGAGGCCGATACGCAGTATTTT.

This chain connects TRBV28 to TRBJ2-3; 9 nucleotides line up with TRBD1. The CDR3 totals 16 residues. CDR1 MDHEN and CDR2 SYDVKM come from the germline V gene. V was pared by 6 bases and J by 4 bases, with 11 bases of the junction left unmatched. CDR3 amino acids: CASSQTWTGVADTQYF. As DNA, the CDR3 is TGTGCCAGCAGCCAAACATGGACAGGGGTAGCAGATACGCAGTATTTT.